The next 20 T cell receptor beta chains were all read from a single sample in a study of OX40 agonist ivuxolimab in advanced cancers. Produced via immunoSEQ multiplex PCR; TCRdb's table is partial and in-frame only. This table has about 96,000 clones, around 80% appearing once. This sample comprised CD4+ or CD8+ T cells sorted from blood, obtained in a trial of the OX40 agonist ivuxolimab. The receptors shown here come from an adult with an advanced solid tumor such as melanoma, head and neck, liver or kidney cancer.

The CDR3 nucleotides are TGTGCCAGCGGGATGACAGGGGGCAATCAGCCCCAGCATTTT. Encoded protein: CASGMTGGNQPQHF. This sequence joins TRBV2 and TRBJ1-5, with 8 bases matching TRBD1. The CDR3 length is 14 residues. Germline CDR1 SNHLY, CDR2 FYNNEI. The trim removed 8 bases at V and 2 bases at J, leaving 5 bases unmatched.

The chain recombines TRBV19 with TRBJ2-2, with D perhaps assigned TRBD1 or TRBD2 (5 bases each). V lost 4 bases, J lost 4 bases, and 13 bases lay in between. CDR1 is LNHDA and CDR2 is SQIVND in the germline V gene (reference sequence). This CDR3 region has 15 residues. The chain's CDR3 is CASSTPGTPTGELFF. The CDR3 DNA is TGTGCCAGTAGTACCCCCGGGACGCCCACCGGGGAGCTGTTTTTT. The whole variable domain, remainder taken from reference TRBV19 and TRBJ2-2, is DGGITQSPKYLFRKEGQNVTLSCEQNLNHDAMYWYRQDPGQGLRLIYYSQIVNDFQKGDIAEGYSVSREKKESFPLTVTSAQKNPTAFYLCASSTPGTPTGELFFGEGSRLTVL.

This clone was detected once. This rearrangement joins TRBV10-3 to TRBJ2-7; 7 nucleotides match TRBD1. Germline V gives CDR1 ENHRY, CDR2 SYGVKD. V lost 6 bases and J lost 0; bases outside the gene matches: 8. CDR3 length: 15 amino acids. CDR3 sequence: CAISNPGQNSYEQYF. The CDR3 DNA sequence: TGTGCCATCAGCAACCCGGGACAGAACTCCTACGAGCAGTACTTC.

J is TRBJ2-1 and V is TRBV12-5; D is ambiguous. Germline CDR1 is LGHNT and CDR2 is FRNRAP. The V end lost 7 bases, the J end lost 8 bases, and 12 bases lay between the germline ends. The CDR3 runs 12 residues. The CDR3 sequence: CASALDGDEQFF. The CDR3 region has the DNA TGTGCTAGTGCCCTGGATGGGGATGAGCAGTTCTTC. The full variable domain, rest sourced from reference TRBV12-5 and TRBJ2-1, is DARVTQTPRHKVTEMGQEVTMRCQPILGHNTVFWYRQTMMQGLELLAYFRNRAPLDDSGMPKDRFSAEMPDATLATLKIQPSEPRDSAVYFCASALDGDEQFFGPGTRLTVL.

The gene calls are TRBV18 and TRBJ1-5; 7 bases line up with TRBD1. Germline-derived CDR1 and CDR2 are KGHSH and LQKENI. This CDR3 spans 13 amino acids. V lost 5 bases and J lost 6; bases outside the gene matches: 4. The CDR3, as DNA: TGTGCCAGCTCAGAGGGGGCGGTTCAGCCCCAGCATTTT. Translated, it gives CASSEGAVQPQHF.

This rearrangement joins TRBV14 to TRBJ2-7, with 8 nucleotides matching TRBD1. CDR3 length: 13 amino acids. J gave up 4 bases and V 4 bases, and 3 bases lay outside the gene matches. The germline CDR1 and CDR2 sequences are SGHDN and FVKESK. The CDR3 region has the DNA TGTGCCAGCAGCCTCGGACAGGGATACGAGCAGTACTTC. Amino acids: CASSLGQGYEQYF.

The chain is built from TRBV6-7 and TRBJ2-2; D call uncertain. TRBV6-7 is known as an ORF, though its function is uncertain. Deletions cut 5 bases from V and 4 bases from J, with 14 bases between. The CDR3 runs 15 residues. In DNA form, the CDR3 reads TGTGCCAGCAGTCCCCGGGTCCAAGGCACCGGGGAGCTGTTTTTT. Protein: CASSPRVQGTGELFF.

The CDR3 DNA is TGTGCCAGCAACAAATCCCCCGGGCACAATGAGCAGTTCTTC. This gives the protein CASNKSPGHNEQFF. The chain couples TRBV7-3 to TRBJ2-1; D remains ambiguous. The CDR3 runs to 14 residues. Between the trimmed V and J ends, which lost 7 bases and 5 bases, there was a span of 15 bases. From germline, CDR1 is SGHTA and CDR2 FQGTGA.

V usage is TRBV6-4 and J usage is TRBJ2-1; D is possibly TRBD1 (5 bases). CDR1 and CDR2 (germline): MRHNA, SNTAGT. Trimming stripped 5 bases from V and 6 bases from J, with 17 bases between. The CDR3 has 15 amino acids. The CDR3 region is CASSPEQGRSNEQFF. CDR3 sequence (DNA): TGTGCCAGCAGTCCAGAGCAGGGCCGGAGCAATGAGCAGTTCTTC.

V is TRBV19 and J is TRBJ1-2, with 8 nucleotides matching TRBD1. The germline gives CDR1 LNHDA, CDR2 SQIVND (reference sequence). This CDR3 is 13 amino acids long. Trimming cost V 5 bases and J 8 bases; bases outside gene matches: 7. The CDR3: CASSGQGANGYTF. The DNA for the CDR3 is TGTGCCAGTAGTGGGCAGGGGGCGAACGGCTACACCTTC.

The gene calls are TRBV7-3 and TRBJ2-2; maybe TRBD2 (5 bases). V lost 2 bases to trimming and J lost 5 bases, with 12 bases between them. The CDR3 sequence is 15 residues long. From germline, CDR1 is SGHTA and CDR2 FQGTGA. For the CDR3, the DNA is TGTGCCAGCAGCTTACGAGGGAGCTTAACCGGGGAGCTGTTTTTT. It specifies CASSLRGSLTGELFF.

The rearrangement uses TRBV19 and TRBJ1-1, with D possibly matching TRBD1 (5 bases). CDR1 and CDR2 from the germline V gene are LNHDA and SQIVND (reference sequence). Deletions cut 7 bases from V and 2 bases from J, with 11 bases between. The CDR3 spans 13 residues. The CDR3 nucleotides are TGTGCCAGTAATAGGGGCGGAAACACTGAAGCTTTCTTT. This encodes CASNRGGNTEAFF.

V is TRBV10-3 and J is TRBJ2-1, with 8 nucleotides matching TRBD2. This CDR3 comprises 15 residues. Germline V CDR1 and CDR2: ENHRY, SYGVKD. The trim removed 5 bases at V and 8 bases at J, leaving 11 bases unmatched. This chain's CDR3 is CAISFSGLEMDEQFF. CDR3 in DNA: TGTGCCATCAGTTTCTCGGGACTAGAGATGGATGAGCAGTTCTTC.

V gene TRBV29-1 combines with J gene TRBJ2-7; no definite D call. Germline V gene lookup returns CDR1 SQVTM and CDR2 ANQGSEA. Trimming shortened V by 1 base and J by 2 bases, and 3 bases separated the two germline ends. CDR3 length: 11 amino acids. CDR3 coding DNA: TGCAGCGTTGAAGGTGCCTACGAGCAGTACTTC. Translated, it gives CSVEGAYEQYF.

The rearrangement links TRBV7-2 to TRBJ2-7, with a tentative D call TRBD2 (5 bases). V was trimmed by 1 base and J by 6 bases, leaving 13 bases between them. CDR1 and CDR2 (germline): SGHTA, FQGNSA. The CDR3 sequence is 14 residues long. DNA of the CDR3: TGTGCCAGCAGCTTAGTCGGCCGGGAAGGCGAGCAGTACTTC. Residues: CASSLVGREGEQYF.

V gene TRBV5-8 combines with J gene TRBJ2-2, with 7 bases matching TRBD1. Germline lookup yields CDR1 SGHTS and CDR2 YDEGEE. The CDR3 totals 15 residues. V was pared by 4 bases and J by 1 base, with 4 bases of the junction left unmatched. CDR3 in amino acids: CASSLGTVNTGELFF. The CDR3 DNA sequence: TGTGCCAGCAGCCTGGGGACAGTGAACACCGGGGAGCTGTTTTTT. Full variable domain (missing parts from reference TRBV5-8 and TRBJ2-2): EAGVTQSPTHLIKTRGQQATLRCSPISGHTSVYWYQQALGLGLQFLLWYDEGEERNRGNFPPRFSGRQFPNYSSELNVNALELEDSALYLCASSLGTVNTGELFFGEGSRLTVL.

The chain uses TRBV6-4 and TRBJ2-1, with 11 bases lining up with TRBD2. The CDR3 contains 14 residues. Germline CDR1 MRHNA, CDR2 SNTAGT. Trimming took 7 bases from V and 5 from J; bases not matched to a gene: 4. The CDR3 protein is CASKKLAGDNEQFF. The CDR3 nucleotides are TGTGCCAGCAAAAAACTAGCGGGGGACAATGAGCAGTTCTTC.

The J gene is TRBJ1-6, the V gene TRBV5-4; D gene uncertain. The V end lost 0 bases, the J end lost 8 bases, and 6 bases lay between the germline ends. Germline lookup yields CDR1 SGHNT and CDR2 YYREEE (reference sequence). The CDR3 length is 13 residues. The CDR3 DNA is TGTGCCAGCAGCTTGGAGTTTGATTCACCCCTCCACTTT. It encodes CASSLEFDSPLHF.

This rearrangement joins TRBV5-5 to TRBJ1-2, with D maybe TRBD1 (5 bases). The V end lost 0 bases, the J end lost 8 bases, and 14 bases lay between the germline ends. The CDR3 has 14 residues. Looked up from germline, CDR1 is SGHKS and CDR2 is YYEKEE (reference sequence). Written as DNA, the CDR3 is TGTGCCAGCAGCTTGGCCGGCAGGGAATTGGGCTACACCTTC. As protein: CASSLAGRELGYTF.

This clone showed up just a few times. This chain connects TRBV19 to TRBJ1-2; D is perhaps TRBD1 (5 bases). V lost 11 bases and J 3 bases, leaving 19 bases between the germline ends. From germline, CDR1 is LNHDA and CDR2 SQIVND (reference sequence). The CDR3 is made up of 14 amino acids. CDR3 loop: CAVRGREPYYGYTF. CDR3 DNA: TGTGCCGTAAGGGGCAGGGAACCCTACTATGGCTACACCTTC.